One sample yielded the 27 T cell receptor beta chains listed below, sequenced in a study of regulatory T cells in long-lasting Graves disease (dated by TCRdb to the early 2020s). The method behind the library was multiplex PCR. The run used an Illumina HiSeq 4000. TCR beta libraries were built with iRepertoire HTBI primers and Arm-PCR amplification of CDR3 regions. In-frame beta chains were kept once TCRdb had trimmed the public reads at Q25 with fastp and called clones with MiXCR. Rows with a matching CDR3 protein are joined into one entry that keeps the most common DNA and genes. The sample yields about 660,000 distinct CDR3 sequences; 25% to 30% were counted once. In total, the top ten clones hold 40% to 50% of the sample. The label giving this sample's time point can be read as: persistent/refractory GD, antithyroid drugs over 5 years with positive TRAb. For both TCR sequencing and RNA sequencing, RNA was extracted from PBMCs using TRIzol.

Here the sequenced sample was peripheral blood mononuclear cells (PBMCs), taken when the disease was refractory, from a patient treated with antithyroid drugs. These receptors came from a female donor with Graves disease.

This clonotype showed up just a few times. The chain employs TRBV20-1 and TRBJ1-1; 12 bases align to TRBD1. This CDR3 has 17 residues. Trimming cost V 0 bases and J 4 bases; bases outside gene matches: 9. From germline, CDR1 is DFQATT and CDR2 SNEGSKA (reference sequence). CDR3 coding DNA: TGCAGTGCTAGAGATCCCGGGACAGGGGGCCGTGGCACTGAAGCTTTCTTT. Protein product: CSARDPGTGGRGTEAFF.

This clonotype was counted only a few times. The chain couples TRBV5-1 to TRBJ2-7; D ambiguous. Trimming cost V 2 bases and J 0 bases, with 6 bases left between them. Looked up from germline, CDR1 is SGHRS and CDR2 is YFSETQ. The CDR3 sequence is 13 residues long. The CDR3 loop is CASSFTSSYEQYF. The CDR3 DNA is TGCGCCAGCAGCTTTACGTCCTCCTACGAGCAGTACTTC.

CDR3 sequence (DNA): TGTGCCTGGAGTGCAACTTCTAACTATGGCTACACCTTC. This translates into CAWSATSNYGYTF. The chain links TRBV30 to TRBJ1-2; D unresolved. The CDR3 runs 13 residues. CDR1 is GTSNPN and CDR2 is SVGIG in the germline V gene (reference sequence). Trimming took off 1 base at V and 0 bases at J, with 6 bases between the two ends.

This clonotype was observed many times. The V gene is TRBV6-5, the J gene TRBJ1-1, with 9 bases aligning to TRBD1. CDR1 and CDR2 (germline): MNHEY, SVGAGI. Unmatched junction bases numbered 1, after V lost 2 bases and J lost 0 bases. CDR3 length equals 15 residues. CDR3 DNA sequence: TGTGCCAGCAGTTACGGACAGGGGTTGAACACTGAAGCTTTCTTT. Protein product: CASSYGQGLNTEAFF.

The rearrangement links TRBV3-1 to TRBJ2-5; tentatively, D is TRBD1 (5 bases). V gave up 1 base and J gave up 2 bases, with 23 bases separating them. The CDR3 is made up of 19 amino acids. The germline V gene has CDR1 LGHDT and CDR2 YNNKEL (reference sequence). The DNA for the CDR3 is TGTGCCAGCAGCCAAGTGGAGAACCGGCAGGGCGTCCCACAAGAGACCCAGTACTTC. Translated: CASSQVENRQGVPQETQYF.

V is TRBV28 and J is TRBJ2-2; TRBD2 is a possible D gene (6 bases). The CDR3 is made up of 17 amino acids. With 6 bases removed from V and 4 bases from J, the gap between germline ends came to 21 bases. Germline V lookup: CDR1 MDHEN, CDR2 SYDVKM. The DNA of the CDR3 is TGTGCCAGCAGCTCAGGGCTCCGGGCGGGATCCACCGGGGAGCTGTTTTTT. Protein sequence: CASSSGLRAGSTGELFF.

There are many counts of this clonotype. An end of the junction does not agree with germline; a read error may underlie this. The rearrangement joins TRBV28 to TRBJ2-7, with 10 bases that match TRBD2. CDR3 length: 15 residues. Germline V gene lookup returns CDR1 MDHEN and CDR2 SYDVKM. CDR3 in DNA: TGCACGTCGAGGACTAGCGGTCCGAGCTCCTACGAGCAGTACTTC. Protein: CTSRTSGPSSYEQYF. Filled out from reference TRBV28 and TRBJ2-7, the complete variable domain reads DVKVTQSSRYLVKRTGEKVFLECVQDMDHENMFWYRQDPGLGLRLIYFSYDVKMKEKGDIPEGYSVSREKKERFSLILESASTNQTSMYLCTSRTSGPSSYEQYFGPGTRLTVT.

The V gene is TRBV11-1, the J gene TRBJ2-7; 7 bases align to TRBD1. The CDR3 sequence is 15 residues long. Germline V gene sequence: CDR1 SGHAT, CDR2 FQDESV (reference sequence). With V trimmed by 4 bases and J by 0 bases, 6 bases remained unmatched. The chain's CDR3 is CASSSSGTASYEQYF. The CDR3 region has the DNA TGTGCCAGCAGCTCGTCCGGGACAGCCTCCTACGAGCAGTACTTC. The full variable domain, with the rest looked up from reference TRBV11-1 and TRBJ2-7, is EAEVAQSPRYKITEKSQAVAFWCDPISGHATLYWYRQILGQGPELLVQFQDESVVDDSQLPKDRFSAERLKGVDSTLKIQPAELGDSAMYLCASSSSGTASYEQYFGPGTRLTVT.

The rearrangement uses TRBV18 and TRBJ1-1; perhaps TRBD1 as D (5 bases). V lost 3 bases and J 1 base, leaving 15 bases between the germline ends. This CDR3 contains 16 residues. Germline loops: CDR1 KGHSH, CDR2 LQKENI. The CDR3 reads CASSPRQGLENTEAFF. DNA of the CDR3: TGTGCCAGCTCACCCAGGCAGGGACTGGAGAACACTGAAGCTTTCTTT.

This clonotype was recorded a few times. The chain carries TRBV3-1 and TRBJ2-5; D could derive from TRBD1 or TRBD2 (5 bases each). Germline loops: CDR1 LGHDT, CDR2 YNNKEL (reference sequence). The CDR3 has 15 residues. V dropped 4 bases and J dropped 2 bases, with 14 bases sitting between them. CDR3 sequence (DNA): TGTGCCAGCAGCCCTTGGGGACGTGAACAAGAGACCCAGTACTTC. It translates to CASSPWGREQETQYF.

This sequence joins TRBV5-1 and TRBJ2-2; 7 nucleotides align to TRBD2. Germline loops: CDR1 SGHRS, CDR2 YFSETQ. The CDR3 has 15 amino acids. The junction had 6 bases not matched to a gene; V was cut back by 5 bases and J by 2 bases. CDR3 nucleotides: TGCGCCAGCAGTGCGAGCGGGACCAACACCGGGGAGCTGTTTTTT. It encodes CASSASGTNTGELFF.

This clonotype was observed a handful of times. The J gene is TRBJ1-5, the V gene TRBV30; D might be TRBD1 (5 bases). The CDR3 is 15 amino acids. V gave up 3 bases and J gave up 4 bases, with 16 bases separating them. Germline CDR1 is GTSNPN and CDR2 is SVGIG (reference sequence). CDR3 residues: CAWRTPGALNQPQHF. Here the CDR3 DNA reads TGTGCCTGGAGAACGCCCGGGGCTTTAAATCAGCCCCAGCATTTT. Based on the CDR3 plus reference TRBV30 and TRBJ1-5, the full variable domain is SQTIHQWPATLVQPVGSPLSLECTVEGTSNPNLYWYRQAAGRGLQLLFYSVGIGQISSEVPQNLSASRPQDRQFILSSKKLLLSDSGFYLCAWRTPGALNQPQHFGDGTRLSIL.

As concerns this clonotype: Mismatch with germline at one junction end may stem from a read error. This chain joins TRBV6-5 and TRBJ2-2; tentatively, D is TRBD1 (5 bases). This CDR3 is built from 16 residues. Germline lookup yields CDR1 MNHEY and CDR2 SVGAGI. DNA of the CDR3: TGTGCCAGCAGTTCGCTACACCGAACAGGCACCAGGGAGCTGTTTTTT. Protein: CASSSLHRTGTRELFF.

The V and J genes are TRBV20-1 and TRBJ2-7, with D uncertain. The germline V and J ends were trimmed by 1 base and 3 bases, with 16 bases remaining between them. The length of the CDR3 is 15 residues. Germline loops: CDR1 DFQATT, CDR2 SNEGSKA (reference sequence). CDR3 nucleotides: TGCAGTGCTAGAGGATTAACCTTATCCTACTACGAGCAGTACTTC. Amino acid sequence: CSARGLTLSYYEQYF.

This clonotype has at least ten counts. V usage is TRBV7-9 and J usage is TRBJ1-4, with D perhaps TRBD1 (5 bases). V lost 5 bases and J 8 bases, leaving 12 bases between the germline ends. The CDR3 has 13 amino acids. In germline, CDR1 is SEHNR, CDR2 FQNEAQ (reference sequence). CDR3 loop: CASSPRGGEKLFF. As DNA, the CDR3 is TGTGCCAGCAGCCCCCGCGGGGGGGAAAAACTGTTTTTT. The variable domain in full, completed from reference TRBV7-9 and TRBJ1-4, reads DTGVSQNPRHKITKRGQNVTFRCDPISEHNRLYWYRQTLGQGPEFLTYFQNEAQLEKSRLLSDRFSAERPKGSFSTLEIQRTEQGDSAMYLCASSPRGGEKLFFGSGTQLSVL.

The chain couples TRBV19 to TRBJ1-2; D is undetermined. The germline CDR1 and CDR2 sequences are LNHDA and SQIVND (reference sequence). With 3 bases removed from V and 4 bases from J, the gap between germline ends came to 9 bases. CDR3 length equals 13 residues. DNA for the CDR3: TGTGCCAGTAGTATTGGCAGTTCCTATGGCTACACCTTC. Translating gives CASSIGSSYGYTF.

The V call is TRBV30, the J call TRBJ1-1; D is ambiguous. V lost 1 base to trimming and J lost 3 bases, with 9 bases between them. CDR1 GTSNPN and CDR2 SVGIG come from the germline V gene (reference sequence). The CDR3 runs to 13 residues. CDR3 nucleotide sequence: TGTGCCTGGAGTGACACAGTTTACACTGAAGCTTTCTTT. This sequence encodes CAWSDTVYTEAFF.

The chain recombines TRBV20-1 with TRBJ1-5; D is unclear. CDR3 length: 16 residues. Trimming took 0 bases from V and 1 from J, leaving 13 bases between them. Germline V lookup: CDR1 DFQATT, CDR2 SNEGSKA (reference sequence). The CDR3 region is CSARDLEGLSNQPQHF. CDR3 DNA sequence: TGCAGTGCTAGAGATTTAGAGGGATTGAGCAATCAGCCCCAGCATTTT.

The chain recombines TRBV24-1 with TRBJ1-1; no clear D. Deletions cut 9 bases from V and 3 bases from J, with 7 bases between. The CDR3 has 11 amino acids. In germline, CDR1 is KGHDR, CDR2 SFDVKD. CDR3 nucleotide sequence: TGTGCCACCTCATCGGACACTGAAGCTTTCTTT. This sequence encodes CATSSDTEAFF.

For this clonotype: At one end the junction does not follow the germline gene, possibly because of a read error. V usage is TRBV15 and J usage is TRBJ2-5; D remains unclear. The CDR3 consists of 12 residues. Germline-derived CDR1 and CDR2 are LNHNV and YYDKDF (reference sequence). The CDR3 loop reads CATGRDTETQYF. CDR3 nucleotides: TGTGCCACCGGCAGAGATACGGAGACCCAGTACTTC.

The rearrangement links TRBV3-1 to TRBJ1-2; possibly TRBD1 for D (5 bases). This CDR3 is built from 13 residues. The germline V gene encodes CDR1 LGHDT and CDR2 YNNKEL (reference sequence). V lost 3 bases, J lost 7 bases, and 12 bases lay in between. CDR3 in amino acids: CASSQIGAGGYTF. In DNA form, the CDR3 reads TGTGCCAGCAGCCAGATAGGGGCTGGTGGCTACACCTTC.

V and J are TRBV5-1 and TRBJ2-7, with 7 bases that match TRBD1. V gave up 3 bases and J gave up 5 bases; unmatched junction bases: 11. This CDR3 is 15 amino acids long. CDR1 is SGHRS and CDR2 is YFSETQ in the germline V gene. The chain's CDR3 is CASSWAPGGDDEQYF. CDR3 bases: TGCGCCAGCAGCTGGGCCCCAGGGGGTGACGACGAGCAGTACTTC.

The chain has TRBV27 and TRBJ1-5; TRBD1 agrees at 7 bases. V shed 5 bases, J shed 6 bases, and the junction held 10 bases outside the gene matches. The CDR3 is 15 residues long. CDR1 MNHEY and CDR2 SMNVEV come from the germline V gene (reference sequence). In DNA form, the CDR3 reads TGTGCCAGCAGTCCAAGGACAGGATGGGGTCAGCCCCAGCATTTT. Residues: CASSPRTGWGQPQHF.

The CDR3 loop reads CASSELGLTSGRFSYEQYF. The CDR3 DNA sequence: TGTGCCAGCAGTGAACTGGGATTGACTAGCGGGAGGTTTTCCTACGAGCAGTACTTC. The chain is built from TRBV25-1 and TRBJ2-7; TRBD2 matches 13 bases. The V segment lost 2 bases and the J segment 1 base; nucleotides outside the gene matches: 11. Germline V gives CDR1 MGHDK, CDR2 SYGVNS. The CDR3 is made up of 19 amino acids.

This clonotype was observed a handful of times. The CDR3 DNA reads as TGTGCCAGCAGGCGCACCGGGACTAGTATAGATGAGCAGTTCTTC. Translation: CASRRTGTSIDEQFF. The V call is TRBV7-3, the J call TRBJ2-1; TRBD2 matches 8 bases. The germline V gene has CDR1 SGHTA and CDR2 FQGTGA. V was pared by 6 bases and J by 8 bases, with 12 bases of the junction left unmatched. CDR3 length: 15 amino acids.

Points on this clonotype: One end of the junction fails to match germline, which may point to a read error. The V call is TRBV12-3 or TRBV12-4, the J call TRBJ1-6, with a weak D call TRBD1 (5 bases). The CDR3 has 13 amino acids. As DNA, the CDR3 is TGTGCCAGCAGTTTGTCAGGGATTCCACTCCTCCGCTTT. As protein: CASSLSGIPLLRF.

This clonotype has just a few counts. This chain links TRBV7-9 with TRBJ2-5, with 11 bases aligning to TRBD2. The CDR3 is made up of 17 amino acids. Germline lookup yields CDR1 SEHNR and CDR2 FQNEAQ (reference sequence). The trim removed 3 bases at V and 2 bases at J, leaving 8 bases unmatched. CDR3 residues: CASSLLAGGPTQETQYF. DNA for the CDR3: TGTGCCAGCAGCTTGCTAGCGGGAGGCCCGACACAAGAGACCCAGTACTTC.